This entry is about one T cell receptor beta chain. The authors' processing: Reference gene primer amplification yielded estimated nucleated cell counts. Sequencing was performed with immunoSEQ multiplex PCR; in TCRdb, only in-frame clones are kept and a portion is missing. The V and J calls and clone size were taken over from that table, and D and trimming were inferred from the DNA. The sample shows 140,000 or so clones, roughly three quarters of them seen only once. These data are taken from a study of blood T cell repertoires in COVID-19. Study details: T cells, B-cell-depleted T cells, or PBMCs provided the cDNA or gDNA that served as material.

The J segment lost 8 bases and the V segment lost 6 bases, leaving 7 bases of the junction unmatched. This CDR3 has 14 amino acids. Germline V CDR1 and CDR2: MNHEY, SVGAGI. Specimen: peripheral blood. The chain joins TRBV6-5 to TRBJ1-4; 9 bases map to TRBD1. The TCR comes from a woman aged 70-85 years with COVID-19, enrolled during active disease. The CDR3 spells CASSKQGASEKLFF. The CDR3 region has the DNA TGTGCCAGCAGCAAACAGGGGGCGTCGGAAAAACTGTTTTTT.